Below are 22 T cell receptor beta chains sequenced from a single sample in a study of T cells in Graves' hyperthyroidism and ophthalmopathy. Amplification of TCR beta CDR3 regions was performed using RNA transcripts as template. Initially, a first-round RT-PCR of the TCR CDR3 employed the HTBI primer set. TCRdb independently ran MiXCR on the multiplex PCR reads; one entry per CDR3 protein. The sample shows about 350,000 distinct CDR3 sequences, about 20% of them seen only once. The sequenced sample consisted of blood. The source is a woman between 18 and 29 years old with Graves' hyperthyroidism.

Ten or more counts support this clonotype. The chain carries TRBV6-1 and TRBJ1-5; 8 bases line up with TRBD1. Germline V gene lookup returns CDR1 MNHNS and CDR2 SASEGT. This CDR3 region has 15 residues. V shed 6 bases and J 4 bases; nucleotides not matched to a gene: 8. The CDR3 spells CASSMDRAWNQPQHF. The CDR3 DNA follows: TGTGCCAGCAGCATGGACAGGGCTTGGAATCAGCCCCAGCATTTT.

Remarks on this clonotype: Germline is not matched at one junction end, which may reflect a read error. This chain uses TRBV4-1 with TRBJ2-7, with D perhaps given as TRBD1 or TRBD2 (5 bases each). This CDR3 region has 15 residues. CDR1 is MGHRA and CDR2 is YSYEKL in the germline V gene. CDR3 coding DNA: TGCGCCAGCAGCCAAGATCAGATGACAGACTACGATCAGTACTTC. This gives the protein CASSQDQMTDYDQYF.

This clonotype was counted many times. The chain has TRBV20-1 and TRBJ1-2, with D hard to call. CDR3 length: 12 amino acids. The V end was cut by 6 bases, the J end by 2 bases, with 10 bases between. CDR1 is DFQATT, CDR2 SNEGSKA, per germline (reference sequence). CDR3 nucleotides: TGCAGTGCGCCGACGGAAAACTATGGCTACACCTTC. Encoded protein: CSAPTENYGYTF.

The sample holds a few counts of this clonotype. V usage is TRBV18 and J usage is TRBJ1-5; no clear D gene. The CDR3 length is 13 residues. Per germline, CDR1 KGHSH and CDR2 LQKENI. The V end was cut by 6 bases, the J end by 7 bases, with 13 bases between. Written as DNA, the CDR3 is TGTGCCAGCTCCCCGGCGGTCCAACAGCCCCAGCATTTT. Its translation is CASSPAVQQPQHF.

This clonotype was picked up many times. This chain links TRBV6-5 with TRBJ1-2, with 9 positions matching TRBD1. Germline V CDR1 and CDR2: MNHEY, SVGAGI. The CDR3 is 14 residues long. Trimming cost V 2 bases and J 9 bases; bases outside gene matches: 7. CDR3 region: CASSYRDRAYSYTF. The CDR3 nucleotides are TGTGCCAGCAGTTACCGGGACAGGGCTTATAGCTACACCTTC.

The V call is TRBV4-1, the J call TRBJ2-7; 9 bases agree with TRBD1. The ends lost 4 bases at V and 6 bases at J; junction bases unmatched: 7. The germline V gene encodes CDR1 MGHRA and CDR2 YSYEKL. This CDR3 is built from 14 residues. This chain's CDR3 is CASSRLTGGPEQYF. The CDR3 DNA reads as TGCGCCAGCAGCCGGCTGACAGGGGGGCCCGAGCAGTACTTC.

Concerning this clonotype itself: This may come from a read error, since a much larger clone is one base off. The chain carries TRBV9 and TRBJ2-7; 8 bases are a match to TRBD1. Germline lookup yields CDR1 SGDLS and CDR2 YYNGEE. The length of the CDR3 is 14 residues. In DNA form, the CDR3 reads TGTGCCAGCAGCCCAGGACAGGGTAGCACCGAGGAGTACTTC. Translating gives CASSPGQGSTEEYF.

This sequence joins TRBV7-2 and TRBJ2-7; 8 positions match TRBD1. Germline V gene sequence: CDR1 SGHTA, CDR2 FQGNSA. The CDR3 extends over 13 amino acids. The junction had 4 bases not matched to a gene; V was cut back by 5 bases and J by 4 bases. This CDR3 is CASSTRQGYEQYF. CDR3 sequence (DNA): TGTGCCAGCAGCACAAGACAGGGGTACGAGCAGTACTTC.

The chain combines TRBV18 with TRBJ1-1; TRBD1 agrees at 9 bases. The junction had 5 bases not matched to a gene; V was cut back by 3 bases and J by 3 bases. Per the germline V gene, CDR1 is KGHSH and CDR2 is LQKENI. CDR3 length: 15 amino acids. CDR3 amino acids: CASSPRTGEDTEAFF. The CDR3 DNA is TGTGCCAGCTCACCCCGGACAGGGGAGGACACTGAAGCTTTCTTT.

This clonotype was seen ten or more times. The rearrangement joins TRBV12-3 or TRBV12-4 to TRBJ1-2; possibly TRBD1 for D (5 bases). The ends were cut back, 7 bases at V and 4 bases at J, with 13 bases in the middle. The CDR3 is 13 residues long. This CDR3 reads CASIEGSGYGYTF. CDR3 in DNA: TGTGCCAGCATCGAGGGGAGCGGCTATGGCTACACCTTC.

V usage is TRBV11-2 and J usage is TRBJ1-1; D not resolved. V lost 1 base and J 5 bases, leaving 11 bases between the germline ends. Germline V lookup: CDR1 SGHAT, CDR2 FQNNGV. This CDR3 is 14 amino acids long. The CDR3 coding sequence is TGTGCCAGCAGCTTAGTGGACTCGGGGACTGAAGCTTTCTTT. The encoded protein is CASSLVDSGTEAFF.

This clonotype was counted ten times or more. The rearrangement joins TRBV19 to TRBJ2-7; 10 bases match TRBD1. This CDR3 region has 15 residues. CDR1 is LNHDA, CDR2 SQIVND, per germline (reference sequence). Trimming at V came to 6 bases and at J to 5 bases, leaving 10 bases not matched to a gene. The CDR3 DNA reads as TGTGCCAGTAGCCCCCCCGGGACAGGGGTGCACGAGCAGTACTTC. Protein sequence: CASSPPGTGVHEQYF.

This clonotype was counted ten times or more. The gene calls are TRBV20-1 and TRBJ1-5; 7 nucleotides align to TRBD1. Germline V lookup: CDR1 DFQATT, CDR2 SNEGSKA (reference sequence). The CDR3 length is 16 residues. V shed 0 bases, J shed 3 bases, and the junction held 8 bases outside the gene matches. CDR3 sequence (DNA): TGCAGTGCTAGAGATCCCAGGGGGGAGAACAATCAGCCCCAGCATTTT. Translating it yields CSARDPRGENNQPQHF.

This clonotype has at least ten counts. V gene TRBV2 combines with J gene TRBJ2-7; TRBD1 matches 10 bases. Looked up from germline, CDR1 is SNHLY and CDR2 is FYNNEI. The CDR3 is 14 residues long. V lost 8 bases to trimming and J lost 2 bases; unmatched junction nucleotides: 6. The CDR3 is CASLNGQGAYEQYF. As DNA, the CDR3 is TGTGCCAGCCTTAACGGACAGGGGGCCTACGAGCAGTACTTC.

This clonotype turned up a few times. This sequence joins TRBV6-5 and TRBJ1-2; D is unclear. With 4 bases removed from V and 4 bases from J, the gap between germline ends came to 10 bases. The CDR3 sequence is 13 residues long. The germline gives CDR1 MNHEY, CDR2 SVGAGI. The CDR3 DNA is TGTGCCAGCAGTTCAGGAGACCCCTATGGCTACACCTTC. It is translated as CASSSGDPYGYTF.

This clonotype was picked up many times. V gene TRBV2 combines with J gene TRBJ2-7, with D hard to call. Germline V CDR1 and CDR2: SNHLY, FYNNEI. V lost 11 bases and J 7 bases, leaving 24 bases between the germline ends. The CDR3 is 14 amino acids. CDR3 residues: CAVQRKARGDEQYF. The CDR3 DNA reads as TGTGCCGTTCAACGAAAGGCGCGTGGGGATGAGCAGTACTTC.

Many counts were recorded for this clonotype. The chain couples TRBV29-1 to TRBJ1-1; the D gene is possibly TRBD1 (5 bases). Trimming pared 7 bases from V and 7 bases from J, leaving 19 bases between. The CDR3 sequence is 13 residues long. Germline CDR1 SQVTM, CDR2 ANQGSEA. The CDR3 region has the DNA TGCAGCGGGGCTGGGGCCGCGGCACATGAAGCTTTCTTT. This encodes CSGAGAAAHEAFF.

This clonotype was recorded at least ten times. The V call is TRBV10-3, the J call TRBJ1-1, with a possible D match to TRBD1 (5 bases). Trimming took 5 bases from V and 0 from J, leaving 10 bases between them. The CDR3 length is 14 residues. Germline V gives CDR1 ENHRY, CDR2 SYGVKD. The DNA for the CDR3 is TGTGCCATCAGTTACAGGAAAATGAACACTGAAGCTTTCTTT. Protein product: CAISYRKMNTEAFF.

In this sample, this clonotype turned up many times. Mismatch with germline at one junction end may stem from a read error. The chain is built from TRBV7-9 and TRBJ2-1, with D maybe TRBD1 (5 bases). Germline CDR1 and CDR2: SEHNR and FQNEAQ (reference sequence). The CDR3 totals 12 residues. The CDR3 spells CASSRKGGQVIF. DNA of the CDR3: TGTGCCAGCAGCCGTAAGGGCGGACAAGTGATCTTC.

The table lists this clonotype with many counts. J is TRBJ1-1 and V is TRBV20-1, with D maybe TRBD1 (5 bases). The CDR3 runs 11 residues. CDR1 is DFQATT and CDR2 is SNEGSKA in the germline V gene (reference sequence). With 5 bases removed from V and 7 bases from J, the gap between germline ends came to 11 bases. CDR3 sequence: CSAGRGVEAFF. In nucleotides, the CDR3 is TGCAGTGCTGGACGGGGGGTTGAAGCTTTCTTT.

This clonotype was recorded at least ten times. The chain links TRBV30 to TRBJ1-2, with 7 bases aligning to TRBD1. The germline V gene encodes CDR1 GTSNPN and CDR2 SVGIG (reference sequence). J lost 1 base, V lost 3 bases, and 2 bases had no gene match. This CDR3 has 13 amino acids. The CDR3 protein is CAWRYRGNYGYTF. The CDR3 DNA is TGTGCCTGGAGGTACAGGGGTAACTATGGCTACACCTTC.

This clonotype was counted ten times or more. DNA of the CDR3: TGCGCCAGCAGCTGGGGACTAGCGGGGGAGACCCAGTACTTC. Amino acid sequence: CASSWGLAGETQYF. The V call is TRBV5-1, the J call TRBJ2-5, with 13 bases identical to TRBD2. The CDR3 length is 14 residues. CDR1 and CDR2 (germline): SGHRS, YFSETQ. V lost 3 bases, J lost 5 bases, and 1 base stayed unmatched.